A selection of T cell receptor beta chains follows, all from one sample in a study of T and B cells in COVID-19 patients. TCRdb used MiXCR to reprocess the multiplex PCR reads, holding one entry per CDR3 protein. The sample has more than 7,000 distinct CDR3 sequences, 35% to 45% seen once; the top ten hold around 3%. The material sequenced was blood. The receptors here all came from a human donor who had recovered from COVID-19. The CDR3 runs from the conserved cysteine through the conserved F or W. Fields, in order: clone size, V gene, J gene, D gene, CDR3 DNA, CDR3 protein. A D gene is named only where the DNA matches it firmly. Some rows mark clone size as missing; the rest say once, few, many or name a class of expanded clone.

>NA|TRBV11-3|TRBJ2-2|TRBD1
TGTGCCAGCAGCTTTGACAGGGCGAACACCGGGGAGCTGTTTTTT
CASSFDRANTGELFF
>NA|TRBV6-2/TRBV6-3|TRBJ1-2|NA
TGTGCCAGCGGGACCATGGGAGGCTACACCTTC
CASGTMGGYTF
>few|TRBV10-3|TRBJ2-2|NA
TGTGCCATCAGTGAGTCGAAGGGGGGAGCGAACACCGGGGAGCTGTTTTTT
CAISESKGGANTGELFF
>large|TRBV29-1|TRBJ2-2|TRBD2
TGCAGCGCAGCACCCACTAGCGGGGGCGTCGGGGAGCTGTTTTTT
CSAAPTSGGVGELFF
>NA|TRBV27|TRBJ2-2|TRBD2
TGTGCCAGCAGTTTTCAGCTAGCGGGGGGGTCCGGGGAGCTGTTTTTT
CASSFQLAGGSGELFF
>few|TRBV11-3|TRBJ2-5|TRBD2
TGTGCCAGCAGCTCGGGACGGAGCGGGGGGGAGACCCAGTACTTC
CASSSGRSGGETQYF
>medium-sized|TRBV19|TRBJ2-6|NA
TGTGCCAGTAGTATTATTCGTCCGGGGCGCCACTCTGGGGCCAACGTCCTGACTTTC
CASSIIRPGRHSGANVLTF
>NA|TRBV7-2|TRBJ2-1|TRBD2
TGTGCCAGCAGCCCCGTCGGGGGGGGGGCGGGGAATGAGCAGTTCTTC
CASSPVGGGAGNEQFF
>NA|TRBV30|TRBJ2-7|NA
TGTGCCTGGAGTCTACGGGGGACTCGGGCCTACGAGCAGTACTTC
CAWSLRGTRAYEQYF
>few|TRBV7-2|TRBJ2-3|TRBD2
TGTGCCAGCAGCTCCTTAGCGGGGGGCACAGATACGCAGTATTTT
CASSSLAGGTDTQYF
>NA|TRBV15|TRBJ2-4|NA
TGTGCCACCAGCAGAGAGGAGGGGCAAAAAGCCAAAAACATTCAGTACTTC
CATSREEGQKAKNIQYF
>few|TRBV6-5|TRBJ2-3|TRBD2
TGTGCCAGCAGTTCCCGTTCGACTAGCGTAACCAGGAGAGATACGCAGTATTTT
CASSSRSTSVTRRDTQYF
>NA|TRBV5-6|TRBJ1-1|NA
TGTGCCAGCAGCTTGGGAGGGGGGTTGAACACTGAAGCTTTCTTT
CASSLGGGLNTEAFF
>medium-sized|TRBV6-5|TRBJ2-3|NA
TGTGCCAGCAGTTTGACCCTCAGCACAGATACGCAGTATTTT
CASSLTLSTDTQYF
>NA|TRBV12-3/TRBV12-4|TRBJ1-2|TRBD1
TGTGCCAGCAGTTTGTTAGGGGGGGACAGGGGCTATGGCTACACCTTC
CASSLLGGDRGYGYTF
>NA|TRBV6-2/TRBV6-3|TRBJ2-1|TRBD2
TGTGCCAGCAGAAACGGGGGAGGGGCTCACAATGAGCAGTTCTTC
CASRNGGGAHNEQFF
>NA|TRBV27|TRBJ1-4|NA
TGTGCCAGCAGTTTTTCGGCGGGAGAAAAACTGTTTTTT
CASSFSAGEKLFF
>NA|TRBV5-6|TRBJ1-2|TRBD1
TGTGCCAGCAGCCAAGACAGGGGGGATGGCTACACCTTC
CASSQDRGDGYTF
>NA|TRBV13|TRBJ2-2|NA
TGTGCCAGCAGCTTACGTGGCGGAAACACCGGGGAGCTGTTTTTT
CASSLRGGNTGELFF
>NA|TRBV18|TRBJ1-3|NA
TGTGCCAGCTCACTTCCGGCCAGCTCTGGAAACACCATATATTTT
CASSLPASSGNTIYF
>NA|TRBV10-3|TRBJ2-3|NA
TGTGCCATCAGGGACCCTATAGCCAGGGACGGCCTCACAGATACGCAGTATTTT
CAIRDPIARDGLTDTQYF
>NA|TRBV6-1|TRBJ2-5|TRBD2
TGTGCCAGCAGTGATGGACTAGGACCAGTCACGAAGACCCAGTACTTC
CASSDGLGPVTKTQYF
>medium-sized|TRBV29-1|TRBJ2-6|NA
TGCAGCGTCAACCTCTCTGGGGCCAACGTCCTGACTTTC
CSVNLSGANVLTF
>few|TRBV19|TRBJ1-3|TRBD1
TGTGCCAGTAGTCCCGGGACAGGGGCTGGAAACACCATATATTTT
CASSPGTGAGNTIYF
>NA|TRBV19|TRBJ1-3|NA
TGTGCCAGTAGTATGTTGTCCGGAAACACCATATATTTT
CASSMLSGNTIYF
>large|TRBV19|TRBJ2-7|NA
TGTGCCAGTAGTATAGGATCGGGCCAGGGCTACGAGCAGTACTTC
CASSIGSGQGYEQYF
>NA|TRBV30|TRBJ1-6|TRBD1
TGTGCCTGGAGGAACCGGGACAGTAATTCACCCCTCCACTTT
CAWRNRDSNSPLHF
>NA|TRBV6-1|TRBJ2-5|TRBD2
TGTGCCAGCACCGGCTACGGGGGGGGGCCAGAGGAGACCCAGTACTTC
CASTGYGGGPEETQYF
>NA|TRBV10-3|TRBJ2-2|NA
TGTGCCATCAGTACCGGGAGGAACACCGGGGAGCTGTTTTTT
CAISTGRNTGELFF